This entry concerns a single T cell receptor beta chain. Its antigen is unidentified. Sequencing of TCR beta was undertaken in CD8+ and CD4+ T cells derived from blood. TEMRA cells were enriched by FACS, while CD8+ and CD4+ T cells were obtained through a negative isolation that was performed magnetically. The data were obtained in a study of CD8 T cells in Susac syndrome. Study conclusions and caveats: Clonal expansion was not seen in any Susac syndrome CD4+ T cell repertoire.

The CDR3 has 17 residues. The V gene lost 3 bases and the J gene lost 0 bases, with 17 bases spanning the gap. RNA totalling about 0.5 to 1 ug underwent reverse transcription with random hexamers. The amplification used immunoSEQ multiplex PCR on TCR beta CDR3; it spanned 54 Vbeta and 13 Jbeta. TCRdb re-called the immunoSEQ multiplex PCR reads with MiXCR, one entry per CDR3 protein. The sample yields 200,000 to 300,000 distinct CDR3 sequences, 90% to 96% seen once. Sequenced sample: CD4+ T cells from PBMCs. This receptor was identified in a human donor with Susac syndrome. The J gene is TRBJ1-1, the V gene TRBV12-3 or TRBV12-4; D not resolved. DNA of the CDR3: TGTGCCAGCAGTTTCTTTTTCACAGAAAACATGAACACTGAAGCTTTCTTT. It specifies CASSFFFTENMNTEAFF.